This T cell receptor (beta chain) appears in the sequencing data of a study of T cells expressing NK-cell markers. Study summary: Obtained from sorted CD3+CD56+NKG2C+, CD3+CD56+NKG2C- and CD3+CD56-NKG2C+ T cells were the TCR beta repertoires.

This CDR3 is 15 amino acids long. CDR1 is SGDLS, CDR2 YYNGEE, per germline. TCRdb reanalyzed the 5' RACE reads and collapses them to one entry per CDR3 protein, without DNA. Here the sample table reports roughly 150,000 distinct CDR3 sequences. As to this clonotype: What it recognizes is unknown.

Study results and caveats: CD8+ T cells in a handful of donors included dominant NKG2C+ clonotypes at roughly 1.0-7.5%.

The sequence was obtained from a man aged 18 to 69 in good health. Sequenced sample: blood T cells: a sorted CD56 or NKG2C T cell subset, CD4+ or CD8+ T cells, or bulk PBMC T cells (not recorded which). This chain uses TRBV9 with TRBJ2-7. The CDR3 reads CASSVGAAYSYEQYF.